The subject of this entry is one TCR beta chain. These data are taken from a study of CD8 T cells in Susac syndrome. cDNA came from around 0.5 to 1 ug RNA primed by random hexamers. Amplification of TCR beta CDR3 by immunoSEQ multiplex PCR spanned 54 Vbeta and 13 Jbeta. MiXCR was run by TCRdb on the immunoSEQ multiplex PCR reads, yielding one entry per CDR3 protein. The sample has some 260,000 distinct CDR3 sequences, around 93% seen once. Germline V gene lookup returns CDR1 SGHRS and CDR2 YFSETQ. V dropped 3 bases and J dropped 0; count of bases not matched to a gene: 5. The CDR3 runs 16 residues. CD8+ and CD4+ T cells circulating in blood were sequenced for TCR beta. Isolation of CD8+ and CD4+ T cells was performed negatively, whereas enrichment of TEMRA cells was done by FACS.

Sequenced: CD4+ T cells from PBMCs. This chain connects TRBV5-1 to TRBJ1-3; 8 positions agree with TRBD1. The TCR was taken from a human donor with multiple sclerosis. Here the CDR3 reads CASSSGQGFSGNTIYF. For the CDR3, the DNA is TGCGCCAGCAGCTCTGGACAGGGATTCTCTGGAAACACCATATATTTT.